Following are 6 T cell receptor beta chains from one sample sequenced in a study of cytomegalovirus exposure and HLA in healthy donors (dated by TCRdb to about 2017). Preparation of the library involved the immunoSEQ multiplex PCR assay. For the multiplex PCR, a mixture combining 60 forward primers for TCR Vbeta segments and 13 reverse primers for TCR Jbeta segments was used. The table comes from immuneACCESS by way of TCRdb, which keeps in-frame sequences with V and J called. Part of the clones is missing from these tables; in studies checked, under half for an unresolved V gene and the rest for unknown reasons. A total of some 150,000 clones appear in this sample, around three quarters of them only once. The ten biggest clones cover about 2.2% of the sample. What was sequenced was PBMCs. The receptor set was obtained from a man aged 35-49 years in good health and CMV-seronegative.

In its sample, this clone was seen once. CDR3 bases: TGTGCCAGCAGCGGGGGGACTAGCGGGAGACAGGCAGATACGCAGTATTTT. Protein sequence: CASSGGTSGRQADTQYF. The chain combines TRBV9 with TRBJ2-3; 14 nucleotides match TRBD2. The J segment lost 4 bases and the V segment lost 3 bases, leaving 7 bases of the junction unmatched. Germline loops: CDR1 SGDLS, CDR2 YYNGEE. The CDR3 runs 17 residues. Looking up the rest from reference TRBV9 and TRBJ2-3 gives the full variable domain: DSGVTQTPKHLITATGQRVTLRCSPRSGDLSVYWYQQSLDQGLQFLIQYYNGEERAKGNILERFSAQQFPDLHSELNLSSLELGDSALYFCASSGGTSGRQADTQYFGPGTRLTVL.

The V call is TRBV28, the J call TRBJ2-5; D uncertain. Judging by the DNA end, TRBJ2-7 fits better; the J call may be wrong. CDR3 length equals 12 residues. Germline assignment: CDR1 MDHEN and CDR2 SYDVKM. The CDR3 sequence is CASSFSGYEQYF. CDR3 sequence (DNA): TGTGCCAGCAGTTTTTCCGGGTACGAGCAGTACTTC.

The genes are TRBV27 and TRBJ1-1, with D possibly being TRBD1 (5 bases). CDR3 length equals 13 residues. The V end was cut by 6 bases, the J end by 5 bases, with 13 bases between. The germline V gene has CDR1 MNHEY and CDR2 SMNVEV (reference sequence). CDR3 protein: CASSERGTTEAFF. CDR3 coding DNA: TGTGCCAGCAGCGAAAGGGGAACAACTGAAGCTTTCTTT.

The V call is TRBV4-1, the J call TRBJ2-7, with D uncertain. Germline V gene lookup returns CDR1 MGHRA and CDR2 YSYEKL. CDR3 length: 11 residues. Trimming took 4 bases from V and 2 from J, leaving 3 bases between them. For the CDR3, the DNA is TGCGCCAGCAGCCCTACCTACGAGCAGTACTTC. It yields the protein CASSPTYEQYF.

This clone was counted a single time. The rearrangement joins TRBV19 to TRBJ2-7, with a weak D call TRBD2 (6 bases). The CDR3 consists of 15 residues. Trimming pared 5 bases from V and 1 base from J, leaving 15 bases between. The V gene's germline CDR1 is LNHDA and CDR2 SQIVND (reference sequence). For the CDR3, the DNA is TGTGCCAGTAGTCATAGGTCTAGCGCATCCTACGAGCAGTACTTC. As protein: CASSHRSSASYEQYF.

V usage is TRBV5-5 and J usage is TRBJ2-1, with 12 bases that match TRBD2. Looked up from germline, CDR1 is SGHKS and CDR2 is YYEKEE (reference sequence). Unmatched junction bases numbered 7, after V lost 0 bases and J lost 3 bases. The CDR3 is 18 amino acids. CDR3 sequence reads: CASSLAKTSGSLYNEQFF. The CDR3 nucleotides are TGTGCCAGCAGCTTGGCCAAGACTAGCGGGAGCCTCTACAATGAGCAGTTCTTC.